The 2 T cell receptor beta chains reported below all come from one sample, sequenced in a study of STAT5B mutations in CD4+ large granular lymphocyte leukemia. Sequenced by immunoSEQ multiplex PCR; TCRdb stores in-frame clones only, minus some. This sample yields about 35,000 clones, of which 65% to 70% are seen a single time; about 2% belongs to the top ten. The sequencing input was CD4+ T cells from blood buffy coats. These receptors came from a human donor in good health.

This sequence joins TRBV7-2 and TRBJ1-6; TRBD1 is a possible D gene (5 bases). V was pared by 2 bases and J by 9 bases, with 14 bases between. The germline V gene encodes CDR1 SGHTA and CDR2 FQGNSA. The CDR3 sequence is 15 residues long. DNA of the CDR3: TGTGCCAGCAGCTTATCGAGTCAGGGAGGTTCACCCCTCCACTTT. Translation: CASSLSSQGGSPLHF.

The V and J genes are TRBV5-1 and TRBJ1-6; 7 nucleotides match TRBD1. The trim removed 3 bases at V and 8 bases at J, leaving 8 bases unmatched. CDR1 and CDR2 from the germline V gene are SGHRS and YFSETQ. CDR3 length: 15 residues. CDR3 DNA: TGCGCCAGCAGCTCCGGGGACAGAAAGGATTCACCCCTCCACTTT. The encoded protein is CASSSGDRKDSPLHF.